This entry features one T cell receptor (beta chain) sequence. Its antigen is still unknown. This sample was taken from a study of identical twins. Notes on the study in general: It was out-of-frame TCR alpha sharing in monozygotic twins that models underestimated. Without tracking the same donors, conclusions rested on cross-sectional statistical analysis.

The donor group consisted entirely of healthy Caucasians. This CDR3 contains 17 residues. Germline CDR1 reads MNHEY; CDR2 reads SMNVEV (reference sequence). The junction had 11 bases not matched to a gene; V was cut back by 5 bases and J by 0 bases. Each CDR3 protein is one row after TCRdb ran MiXCR on the 5' RACE reads. This table has approximately 890,000 distinct CDR3 sequences, 9% to 15% appearing once. This sample was shared with a second study, whose subject was yellow fever vaccine responses in identical twins.

Sequencing was performed on PBMCs. The receptor's source is a woman between 18 and 29 years old in good health. The chain employs TRBV27 and TRBJ2-7; 9 positions agree with TRBD1. The CDR3: CASSPTSGTGFSYEQYF. For the CDR3, the DNA is TGTGCCAGCAGTCCCACCTCCGGGACAGGGTTCTCCTACGAGCAGTACTTC.